This record concerns one T cell receptor beta chain sequence. Per germline, CDR1 MGHDK and CDR2 SYGVNS. Trimming took 2 bases from V and 4 from J, leaving 6 bases between them. The CDR3 runs to 13 residues. Libraries were prepared by immunoSEQ multiplex PCR; TCRdb keeps only in-frame clonotypes and omits some of them. Of some 160,000 clones detected, 84% appear once; the ten largest clones hold 8%. These data come from a study of blood T cell repertoires in COVID-19. The chain uses TRBV25-1 and TRBJ2-1; the D gene is possibly TRBD1 (5 bases). The TCR originated in a woman aged 50 to 65 who had recovered from COVID-19. The specimen sequenced was PBMCs or T cells enriched from blood (not recorded which). The CDR3 protein is CASSETGYNEQFF. Written as DNA, the CDR3 is TGTGCCAGCAGTGAAACAGGATACAATGAGCAGTTCTTC.